This record looks at one TCR beta chain sequence and its context. The data belong to a study of monozygotic twins with inflammatory bowel disease. The CDR3 covers 13 residues. Germline CDR1 is SGHNT and CDR2 is YYREEE (reference sequence). TCRdb reanalyzed the 5' RACE reads, giving one entry per CDR3 protein sequence and no DNA. The sample has 80,000 or so distinct CDR3 sequences; the top ten hold just under 7.5%. The chain employs TRBV5-4 and TRBJ2-2. Sequencing input: blood. The TCR originated in a human donor with ulcerative colitis or Crohn's disease, or a healthy co-twin of an affected twin (not recorded which). This CDR3 is CASSLKWAGELFF.